This is a list of T cell receptor beta chains from one sample in a study of blood T cell repertoires in COVID-19. Here immunoSEQ multiplex PCR was the method, and the copy in TCRdb shows in-frame clones only, minus some. The profile covers 320,000 or so clones, with 85% appearing a single time and around 1.8% taken by the ten largest. Sequencing was carried out using PBMCs or T cells enriched from blood (not recorded which). Receptors were obtained from a woman aged 25 to 39 who had been exposed to COVID-19. Each CDR3 is given with its conserved first and last residue. Fields, in order: clone size, V gene, D gene, J gene, CDR3 DNA, CDR3 protein. D genes are given only for firm matches. Some rows have no size entry. The others give once, few or many, or a class for an expanded clone.

>-|TRBV7-2|-|TRBJ2-7
TGTGCCAGCAGCCCCACGGCGGGGTTATACTACGAGCAGTACTTC
CASSPTAGLYYEQYF
>-|TRBV27|-|TRBJ1-2
TGTGCCAGCAGCCATGGCAGCGTCTATGGCTACACCTTC
CASSHGSVYGYTF
>-|TRBV7-3|TRBD2|TRBJ2-1
TGTGCCAGCAGCCCATCTAGCGGGATGATAAATGAGCAGTTCTTC
CASSPSSGMINEQFF
>-|TRBV5-1|TRBD1|TRBJ2-3
TGCGCCAGCAGCTTACGGGGACAGGGGGTTACAGATACGCAGTATTTT
CASSLRGQGVTDTQYF
>-|TRBV28|-|TRBJ2-7
TGTGCCAGCAGTTTTCTGTACGAGCAGTACTTC
CASSFLYEQYF
>few|TRBV28|TRBD1|TRBJ1-2
TGTGCCAGCAGTCCGACAGGGCCCTATGGCTACACCTTC
CASSPTGPYGYTF
>-|TRBV2|TRBD2|TRBJ2-2
TGTGCCAGCAGGTTGACTAGCGGGAAGAACACCGGGGAGCTGTTTTTT
CASRLTSGKNTGELFF
>-|TRBV27|-|TRBJ2-2
TGTGCCAGCAGTCCCGGGACTAACACCGGGGAGCTGTTTTTT
CASSPGTNTGELFF
>-|TRBV11-3|TRBD1|TRBJ2-1
TGTGCCAGCAGCCGAACCGGGACAGGGGCGTACAATGAGCAGTTCTTC
CASSRTGTGAYNEQFF
>-|TRBV6-1|TRBD2|TRBJ2-6
TGTGCCAGCAGTGGACTAGCGGGCAACTCTGGGGCCAACGTCCTGACTTTC
CASSGLAGNSGANVLTF
>-|TRBV21-1|-|TRBJ1-3
TGTGCCAGCAGCAAAGACGAAGGGACAGGGGGCGAGTATTCTGATGGAAACACCATATATTTT
CASSKDEGTGGEYSDGNTIYF
>-|TRBV24-1|-|TRBJ1-5
TGTGCCACCTCACCCGGAGGGTCGAATCAGCCCCAGCATTTT
CATSPGGSNQPQHF
>few|TRBV21-1|-|TRBJ2-2
TGTGCCAGCAGCAAAGCCGCAGGGGACGCCATTAACACCGGGGAGCTGTTTTTT
CASSKAAGDAINTGELFF
>-|TRBV5-4|-|TRBJ2-5
TGTGCCAGCAGGTCGCAGGGAGAGACCCAGTACTTC
CASRSQGETQYF
>-|TRBV5-1|TRBD1|TRBJ2-2
TGCGCCAGCAGCTTGGGGACAGGGGATTCTCTCGGGGAGCTGTTTTTT
CASSLGTGDSLGELFF
>-|TRBV6-5|TRBD1|TRBJ1-2
TGTGCCAGCAGTTACCGGGACAGTCAAAACTATGGCTACACCTTC
CASSYRDSQNYGYTF
>-|TRBV5-1|-|TRBJ1-1
TGCGCCAGCAACAACTCGGAGGTTTCGTCAAGACCGAACACTGAAGCTTTCTTT
CASNNSEVSSRPNTEAFF
>-|TRBV12-5|TRBD2|TRBJ2-1
TGTGCTAGTGCCCCAGCGGGGCTGGTTGGGGACAATGAGCAGTTCTTC
CASAPAGLVGDNEQFF
>-|TRBV28|-|TRBJ2-2
TGTGCCAGCAGTCTCAGTGGGGAGCTGTTTTTT
CASSLSGELFF
>-|TRBV2|-|TRBJ2-7
TGTGCCAGCACCCAAGAGAACTACGAGCAGTACTTC
CASTQENYEQYF
>-|TRBV3-1/TRBV3-2|-|TRBJ2-1
TGTGCCAGCAGCCAAGATGTGGGGAGCGGTTTAGAGCAGTTCTTC
CASSQDVGSGLEQFF
>-|TRBV7-9|TRBD1|TRBJ2-1
TGTGCCAGCAGCTTAGTTTGGACAGGGAGGCCCTACAATGAGCAGTTCTTC
CASSLVWTGRPYNEQFF
>-|TRBV27|TRBD1|TRBJ1-3
TGTGCCAGCAGTATAGACAGGGCTGGAAACACCATATATTTT
CASSIDRAGNTIYF
>-|TRBV12-3/TRBV12-4|-|TRBJ2-7
TGTGCCAGCGCCGAACAGGGTATCAACGAGCAGTACTTC
CASAEQGINEQYF